Sequencing of this TCR beta chain was carried out in a study of response to subunit inactivated influenza vaccine. A single record per CDR3 protein comes from TCRdb applying MiXCR to the RT-PCR reads. The sample has about 570,000 distinct CDR3 sequences, 10% to 12% seen once. This clonotype showed up just a few times. V was cut by 6 bases and J by 11 bases, with 22 bases left in between. The CDR3 spans 13 residues. Per the germline V gene, CDR1 is SQVTM and CDR2 is ANQGSEA. These data were also filed under a second study, of T cells expressing NK-cell markers. In that study: Scientists made TCR beta cDNA using 5'RACE template switching with UMIs.

The material was PBMCs from blood, obtained on the day of vaccination. The receptor was derived from a man aged 50 to 60 who received an inactivated influenza vaccine. This chain connects TRBV29-1 to TRBJ1-1; weak D call: TRBD1 (6 bases). This CDR3 reads CSVGRRQDVEAFF. CDR3 sequence (DNA): TGCAGCGTCGGCCGGAGACAGGACGTGGAGGCTTTCTTT.